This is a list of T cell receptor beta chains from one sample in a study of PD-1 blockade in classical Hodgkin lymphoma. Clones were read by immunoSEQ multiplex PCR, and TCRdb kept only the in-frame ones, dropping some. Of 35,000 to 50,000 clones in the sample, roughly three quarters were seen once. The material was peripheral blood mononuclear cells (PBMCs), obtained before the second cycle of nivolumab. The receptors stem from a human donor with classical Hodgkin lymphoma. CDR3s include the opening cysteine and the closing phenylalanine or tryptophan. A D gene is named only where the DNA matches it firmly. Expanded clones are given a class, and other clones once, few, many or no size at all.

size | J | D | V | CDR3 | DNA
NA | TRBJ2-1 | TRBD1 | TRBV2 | CASSSGTVYNEQFF | TGTGCCAGCAGTTCCGGGACAGTCTACAATGAGCAGTTCTTC
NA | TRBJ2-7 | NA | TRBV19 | CASSMGQVNYEQYF | TGTGCCAGTAGTATGGGGCAGGTAAACTACGAGCAGTACTTC
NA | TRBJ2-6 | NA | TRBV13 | CASSLAAGTGANVLTF | TGTGCCAGCAGCTTAGCGGCAGGGACTGGGGCCAACGTCCTGACTTTC
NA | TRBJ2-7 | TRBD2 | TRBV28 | CASSSATSGSPDEQYF | TGTGCCAGCAGTTCCGCGACTAGCGGGAGTCCGGACGAGCAGTACTTC
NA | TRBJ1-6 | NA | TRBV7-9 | CASSSESPLHF | TGTGCCAGCAGCTCGGAGTCACCCCTCCACTTT
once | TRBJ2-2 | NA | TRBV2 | CASYGDPGELFF | TGTGCCTCCTACGGGGACCCCGGGGAGCTGTTTTTT
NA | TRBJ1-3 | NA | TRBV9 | CASSLHPGGSGDTIYF | TGTGCCAGCAGCCTACACCCGGGAGGGTCGGGGGACACCATATATTTT
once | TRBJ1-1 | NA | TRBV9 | CASSAGVRTVNTEAFF | TGTGCCAGCAGCGCAGGAGTAAGGACAGTGAACACTGAAGCTTTCTTT
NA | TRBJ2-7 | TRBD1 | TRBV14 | CASSQEMPGQFPGTRIRTYEQYF | TGTGCCAGCAGCCAAGAAATGCCGGGACAGTTCCCCGGAACGAGAATTAGGACCTACGAGCAGTACTTC
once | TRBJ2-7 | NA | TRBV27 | CASSWGLSSYEQYF | TGTGCCAGCAGTTGGGGGCTATCTTCCTACGAGCAGTACTTC
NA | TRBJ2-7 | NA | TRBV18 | CASSPGVAAYEQYF | TGTGCCAGCTCACCGGGGGTAGCGGCGTACGAGCAGTACTTC
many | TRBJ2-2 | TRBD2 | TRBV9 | CASNPSGGTANTGELFF | TGTGCCAGCAACCCTAGCGGGGGGACAGCGAACACCGGGGAGCTGTTTTTT
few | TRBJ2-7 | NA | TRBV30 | CAWSVEGSYDEQYF | TGTGCCTGGAGTGTTGAAGGGTCTTACGACGAGCAGTACTTC
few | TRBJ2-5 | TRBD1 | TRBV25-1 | CASETGQGEETQYF | TGTGCCAGTGAAACTGGACAGGGGGAAGAGACCCAGTACTTC
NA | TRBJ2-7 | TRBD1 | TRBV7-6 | CASSLYVQGAYEQYF | TGTGCCAGCAGCTTATATGTCCAGGGGGCCTACGAGCAGTACTTC
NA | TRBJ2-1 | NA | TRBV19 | CASRPGPSSYNEQFF | TGTGCCAGTAGACCGGGACCCAGCTCCTACAATGAGCAGTTCTTC
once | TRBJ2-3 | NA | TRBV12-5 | CASGYGTNTDTQYF | TGTGCTAGTGGGTACGGGACAAACACAGATACGCAGTATTTT
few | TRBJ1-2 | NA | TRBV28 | CAIHRDGYTF | TGTGCCATCCACAGGGATGGCTACACCTTC
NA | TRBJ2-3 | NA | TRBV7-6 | CASSPRAPPRDTQYF | TGTGCCAGCAGCCCTAGGGCCCCCCCCCGGGATACGCAGTATTTT
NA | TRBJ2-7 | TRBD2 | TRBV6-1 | CASRGTSSYEQYF | TGTGCCAGCAGAGGGACTAGTTCCTACGAGCAGTACTTC
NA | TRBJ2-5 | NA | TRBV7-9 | CASSLSAGSRETQYF | TGTGCCAGCAGCTTAAGCGCGGGTTCCAGGGAGACCCAGTACTTC
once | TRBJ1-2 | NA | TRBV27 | CASSHQDTDGYTF | TGTGCCAGCAGTCACCAAGACACGGATGGCTACACCTTC
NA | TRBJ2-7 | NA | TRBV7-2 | CASSLRDSKLWEASYEQYF | TGTGCCAGCAGCTTAAGGGACTCTAAGCTCTGGGAAGCCTCCTACGAGCAGTACTTC
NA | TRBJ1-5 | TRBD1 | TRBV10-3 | CASGTDNQPQHF | TGTGCCAGCGGGACAGATAATCAGCCCCAGCATTTT
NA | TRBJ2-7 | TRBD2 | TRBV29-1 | CSVEGAGGPYEQYF | TGCAGCGTTGAAGGAGCGGGGGGACCCTACGAGCAGTACTTC
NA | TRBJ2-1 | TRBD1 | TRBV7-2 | CASTPGQPYNEQFF | TGTGCCAGTACGCCGGGACAGCCGTACAATGAGCAGTTCTTC
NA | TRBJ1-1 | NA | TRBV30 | CAWNTGQGDTEAFF | TGTGCCTGGAACACCGGTCAGGGCGACACTGAAGCTTTCTTT
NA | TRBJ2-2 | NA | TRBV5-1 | CASSSGNGGELFF | TGCGCCAGCAGCTCCGGGAATGGCGGGGAGCTGTTTTTT
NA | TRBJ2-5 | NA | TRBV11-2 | CASSLGAQGNYQETQYF | TGTGCCAGCAGCTTAGGCGCACAGGGTAACTACCAAGAGACCCAGTACTTC
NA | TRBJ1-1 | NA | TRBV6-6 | CASSYSSLVGNTEAFF | TGTGCCAGCAGTTACTCCTCTCTGGTAGGGAACACTGAAGCTTTCTTT
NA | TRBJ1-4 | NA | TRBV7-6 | CASSLDPDPNEKLFF | TGTGCCAGCAGCTTAGACCCGGACCCTAATGAAAAACTGTTTTTT
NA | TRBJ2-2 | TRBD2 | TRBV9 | CASSVSSGRGTGELFF | TGTGCCAGCAGCGTTTCTAGCGGGAGGGGGACCGGGGAGCTGTTTTTT
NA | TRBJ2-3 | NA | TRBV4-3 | CASSPPGADTQYF | TGCGCCAGCAGCCCGCCAGGGGCTGATACGCAGTATTTT
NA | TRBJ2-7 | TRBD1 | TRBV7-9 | CASSLTVRDRVSYEQYF | TGTGCCAGCAGCTTAACAGTGAGGGACAGGGTTTCCTACGAGCAGTACTTC
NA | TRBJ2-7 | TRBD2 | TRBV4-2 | CASSHPKKPSGGSYEQYF | TGTGCCAGCAGCCACCCCAAAAAGCCTAGCGGGGGATCCTACGAGCAGTACTTC